This TCR beta chain was sequenced in a study of OX40 agonist ivuxolimab in advanced cancers. Across the study: All patients had ivuxolimab intravenously every 2 weeks at 0.01 to 10 mg/kg.

The V gene lost 7 bases and the J gene lost 7 bases, with 22 bases spanning the gap. The CDR3 totals 15 residues. Germline V gene sequence: CDR1 SQVTM, CDR2 ANQGSEA. Profiled with immunoSEQ multiplex PCR; TCRdb holds only in-frame clones, not every one. Among approximately 58,000 clones, 80% to 90% were seen once, and the ten largest hold about 0.8%. The chain couples TRBV29-1 to TRBJ1-4; D gene unclear. The sample in question was CD4+ or CD8+ T cells sorted from blood, obtained in a trial of the OX40 agonist ivuxolimab. The sequence derives from an adult with an advanced solid tumor such as melanoma, head and neck, liver or kidney cancer. For the CDR3, the DNA is TGCAGCGCCGGTGGAGGTCTCGGGGATACTGAAAAACTGTTTTTT. As protein: CSAGGGLGDTEKLFF.